This TCR beta chain was recovered during a study of cytomegalovirus exposure and HLA in healthy donors. About the research overall: Drawn from HLA-typed donors, 83 million or so unique TCRs were held in an early data release.

Germline values: CDR1 LNHDA, CDR2 SQIVND (reference sequence). The CDR3 runs to 16 residues. Between the trimmed V and J ends, which lost 4 bases and 6 bases, there was a span of 20 bases. As concerns this clone: What it binds is unknown.

Study outcomes and limitations: The presence/absence work took it that sequencing depth was about the same across donors. A later analysis by the authors found several of the most significant clusters apparently linked to common viral pathogens. Analyzed later, association rates of TCRs varied across HLA loci, with DRB1 most and HLA-C fewest.

PCR involved 60 Vbeta and 13 Jbeta primers. Generated by immunoSEQ multiplex PCR, the TCRdb table keeps only in-frame clones and is missing some. The sample records over 150,000 clones, around 81% being singletons. Specimen: PBMCs. This clonotype was sampled from a young woman in good health and CMV-seronegative. The V and J genes are TRBV19 and TRBJ2-3; the D gene is possibly TRBD2 (5 bases). The CDR3 sequence is CASSTKAVYTEDTQYF. The CDR3 DNA sequence: TGTGCCAGTAGTACTAAAGCGGTGTATACCGAGGATACGCAGTATTTT.